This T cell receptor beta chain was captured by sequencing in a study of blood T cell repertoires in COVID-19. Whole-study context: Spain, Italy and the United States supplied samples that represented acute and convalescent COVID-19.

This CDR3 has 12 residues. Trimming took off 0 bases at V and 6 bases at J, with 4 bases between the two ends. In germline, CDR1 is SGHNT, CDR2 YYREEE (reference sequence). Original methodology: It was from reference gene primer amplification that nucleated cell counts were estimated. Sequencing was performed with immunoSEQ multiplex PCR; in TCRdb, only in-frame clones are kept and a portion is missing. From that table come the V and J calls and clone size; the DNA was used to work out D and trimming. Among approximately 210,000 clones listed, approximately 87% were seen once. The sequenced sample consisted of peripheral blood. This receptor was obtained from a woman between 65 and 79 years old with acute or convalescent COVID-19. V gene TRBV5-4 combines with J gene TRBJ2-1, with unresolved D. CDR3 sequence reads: CASSLATNEQFF. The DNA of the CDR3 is TGTGCCAGCAGCTTGGCTACCAATGAGCAGTTCTTC.